Listed below are T cell receptor beta chains from one sample, sequenced in a study of OX40 agonist ivuxolimab in advanced cancers. Clones were read by immunoSEQ multiplex PCR, and TCRdb kept only the in-frame ones, dropping some. The sample holds 38,000 or so clones, about 90% seen once. This material consisted of CD4+ or CD8+ T cells sorted from blood, taken in a trial of the OX40 agonist ivuxolimab. The receptors originated from an adult with an advanced solid tumor such as melanoma, head and neck, liver or kidney cancer. Both conserved end residues are part of each CDR3. Size tells how often a clone was seen (once, few, many) or the class of an expanded clone, and some rows leave it out.

clone_size | v_call | cdr3_aa
once | TRBV6-5 | CASRLGSTNEKLFF
- | TRBV6-5 | CASSFRQGGTAGELFF
- | TRBV19 | CASSIWTDQETQYF
- | TRBV28 | CASSFQSRGVNQPQHF
- | TRBV5-8 | CASSQDFGVGQPQHF
- | TRBV5-1 | CASRGQGFDGYTF
- | TRBV7-8 | CASSPEGSHYEQYF
- | TRBV4-3 | CASSQDFRTGEAFF
few | TRBV7-9 | CASSLGVTEGQPQHF
- | TRBV29-1 | CSASTFMNTEAFF
- | TRBV27 | CASSRPGGGKNIQYF
- | TRBV5-1 | CASSFGTFEEKLFF
- | TRBV11-2 | CASSLLGSEQFF
- | TRBV5-1 | CASSLFGTSGSSYEQYF
- | TRBV9 | CASSVGGGLAVYEQYF
- | TRBV6-4 | CASSAGTSANEQFF
- | TRBV9 | CASSVSGRADNEQFF
- | TRBV11-3 | CASSLRPGRAYNEQFF
- | TRBV7-9 | CASSLPQGVRNTIYF
- | TRBV10-3 | CAALGNTEAFF
few | TRBV7-6 | CASSSGQNTEAFF
- | TRBV11-2 | CASSLGELGVTDTQYF
- | TRBV11-2 | CASSLGSYGYTF
- | TRBV7-3 | CASSLGAMNTEAFF
once | TRBV28 | CASSGVWGEGNIQYF
- | TRBV9 | CASSLRLAGEGEQFF
- | TRBV5-1 | CASQLTSTNEQFF
- | TRBV15 | CATSYRTEPAEAFF